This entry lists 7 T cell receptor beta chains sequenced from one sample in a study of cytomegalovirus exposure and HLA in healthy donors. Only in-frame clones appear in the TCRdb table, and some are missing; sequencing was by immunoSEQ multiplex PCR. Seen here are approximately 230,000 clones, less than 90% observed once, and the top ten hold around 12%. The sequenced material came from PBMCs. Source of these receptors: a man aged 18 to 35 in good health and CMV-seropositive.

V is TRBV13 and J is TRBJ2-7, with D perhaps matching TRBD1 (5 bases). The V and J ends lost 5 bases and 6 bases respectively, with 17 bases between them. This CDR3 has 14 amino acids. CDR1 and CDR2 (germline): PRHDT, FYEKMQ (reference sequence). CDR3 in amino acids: CASSALTVKGEQYF. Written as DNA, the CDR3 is TGTGCCAGCAGCGCACTGACAGTTAAAGGCGAGCAGTACTTC.

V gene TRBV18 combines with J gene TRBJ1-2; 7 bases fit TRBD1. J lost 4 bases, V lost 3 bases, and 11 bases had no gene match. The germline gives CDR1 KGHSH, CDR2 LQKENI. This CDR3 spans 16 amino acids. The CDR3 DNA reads TGTGCCAGCTCACCCGCCGTAGGGGGCGCGGGCTATGGCTACACCTTC. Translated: CASSPAVGGAGYGYTF. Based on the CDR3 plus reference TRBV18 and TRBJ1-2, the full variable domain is NAGVMQNPRHLVRRRGQEARLRCSPMKGHSHVYWYRQLPEEGLKFMVYLQKENIIDESGMPKERFSAEFPKEGPSILRIQQVVRGDSAAYFCASSPAVGGAGYGYTFGSGTRLTVV.

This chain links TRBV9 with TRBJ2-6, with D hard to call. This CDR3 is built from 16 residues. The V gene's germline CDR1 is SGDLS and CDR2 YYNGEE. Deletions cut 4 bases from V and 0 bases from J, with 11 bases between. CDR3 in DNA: TGTGCCAGCAGCCCTACTACCCCCTCTGGGGCCAACGTCCTGACTTTC. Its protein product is CASSPTTPSGANVLTF. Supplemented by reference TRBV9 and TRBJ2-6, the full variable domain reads DSGVTQTPKHLITATGQRVTLRCSPRSGDLSVYWYQQSLDQGLQFLIQYYNGEERAKGNILERFSAQQFPDLHSELNLSSLELGDSALYFCASSPTTPSGANVLTFGAGSRLTVL.

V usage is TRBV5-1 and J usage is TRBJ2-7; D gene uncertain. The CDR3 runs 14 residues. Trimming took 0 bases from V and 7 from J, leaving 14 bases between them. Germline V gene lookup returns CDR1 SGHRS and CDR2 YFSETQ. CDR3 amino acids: CASSLASFREEQYF. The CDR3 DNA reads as TGCGCCAGCAGCTTGGCTTCTTTTAGAGAAGAGCAGTACTTC.

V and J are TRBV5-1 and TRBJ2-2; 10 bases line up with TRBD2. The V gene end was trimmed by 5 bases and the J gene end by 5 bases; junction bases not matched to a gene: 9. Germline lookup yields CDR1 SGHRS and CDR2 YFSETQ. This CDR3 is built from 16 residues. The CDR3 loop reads CASRESRTSGTGELFF. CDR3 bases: TGCGCCAGCAGAGAGAGTAGGACTAGCGGTACCGGGGAGCTGTTTTTT.

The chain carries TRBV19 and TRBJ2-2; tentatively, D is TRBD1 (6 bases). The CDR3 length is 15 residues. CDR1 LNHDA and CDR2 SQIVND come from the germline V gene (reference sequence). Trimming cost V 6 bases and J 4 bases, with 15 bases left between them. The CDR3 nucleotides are TGTGCCAGTAGGGTGGGGGCGCGGATCACCGGGGAGCTGTTTTTT. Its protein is CASRVGARITGELFF.

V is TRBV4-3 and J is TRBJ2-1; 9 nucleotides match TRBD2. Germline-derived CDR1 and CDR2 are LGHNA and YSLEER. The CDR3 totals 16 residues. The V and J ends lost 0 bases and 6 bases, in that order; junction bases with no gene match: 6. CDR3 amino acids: CASSQEGGRAGNEQFF. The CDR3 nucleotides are TGCGCCAGCAGCCAAGAGGGCGGGAGGGCCGGCAATGAGCAGTTCTTC.